Reported below is one T cell receptor beta chain. One base away lies a much larger clone, so this may be a sequencing read error. The sample originates from a study of blood T cell repertoires in COVID-19. Source study methods: Reference gene primer amplification gave estimated nucleated cell counts. Repertoires were generated with immunoSEQ multiplex PCR, while TCRdb's copy carries only in-frame clones and drops some. That table furnishes V, J and clone size, whereas the DNA furnished D and trimming. This table holds 140,000 to 150,000 clones, about 85% found once. V trimming: 2 bases; J trimming: 4 bases; junction bases outside the gene matches: 2. This CDR3 is 14 amino acids long. Per germline, CDR1 MNHNY and CDR2 SVGAGI (reference sequence).

The chain links TRBV6-6 to TRBJ1-2, with 9 bases that match TRBD1. Source material: peripheral blood. This receptor was obtained from a human donor in a cohort sampled during active COVID-19. The CDR3 spells CASSYGDRVYGYTF. The CDR3 bases are TGTGCCAGCAGTTACGGGGACAGGGTCTATGGCTACACCTTC.